This T cell receptor beta chain was recorded in a study of blood T cell repertoires in COVID-19. Study details: Specimens from acute and convalescent COVID-19 originated in the United States, Italy and Spain. PBMCs, B-cell-depleted T cells, or T cells provided the cDNA or gDNA that made up the material.

Germline trimming cut 5 bases from V and 6 bases from J; bases unmatched to any gene: 9. CDR1 and CDR2 from the germline V gene are MNHNS and SASEGT. The CDR3 is made up of 15 amino acids. In the original processing: It was from reference gene primer amplification that nucleated cell counts were estimated. Data came from immunoSEQ multiplex PCR; TCRdb stores just in-frame clones and leaves some out. That table gives V, J and clone size, and the DNA gave D and trimming. The table has under 300,000 clones, 80% to 90% seen once. The chain joins TRBV6-1 to TRBJ1-4, with 7 bases aligning to TRBD1. Material: peripheral blood. The sequence derives from a woman aged 40 to 55 with acute or convalescent COVID-19. The CDR3 protein is CASSSPTGMDEKLFF. CDR3 coding DNA: TGTGCCAGCAGTTCGCCGACAGGGATGGATGAAAAACTGTTTTTT.